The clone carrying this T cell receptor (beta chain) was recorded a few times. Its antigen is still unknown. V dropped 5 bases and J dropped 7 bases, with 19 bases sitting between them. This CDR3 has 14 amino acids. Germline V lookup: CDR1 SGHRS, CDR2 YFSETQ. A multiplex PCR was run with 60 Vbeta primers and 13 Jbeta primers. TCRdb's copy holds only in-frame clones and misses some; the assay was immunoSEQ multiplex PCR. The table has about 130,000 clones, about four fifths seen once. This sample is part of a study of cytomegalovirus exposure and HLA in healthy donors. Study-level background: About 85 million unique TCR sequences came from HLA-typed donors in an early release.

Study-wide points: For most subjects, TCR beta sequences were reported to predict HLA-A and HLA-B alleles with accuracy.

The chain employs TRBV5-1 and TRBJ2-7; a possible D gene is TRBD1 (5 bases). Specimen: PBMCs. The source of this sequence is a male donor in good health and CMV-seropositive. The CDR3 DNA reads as TGCGCCAGCAGATCTGGACAATCGTCCTGGGAGCAGTACTTC. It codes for CASRSGQSSWEQYF.